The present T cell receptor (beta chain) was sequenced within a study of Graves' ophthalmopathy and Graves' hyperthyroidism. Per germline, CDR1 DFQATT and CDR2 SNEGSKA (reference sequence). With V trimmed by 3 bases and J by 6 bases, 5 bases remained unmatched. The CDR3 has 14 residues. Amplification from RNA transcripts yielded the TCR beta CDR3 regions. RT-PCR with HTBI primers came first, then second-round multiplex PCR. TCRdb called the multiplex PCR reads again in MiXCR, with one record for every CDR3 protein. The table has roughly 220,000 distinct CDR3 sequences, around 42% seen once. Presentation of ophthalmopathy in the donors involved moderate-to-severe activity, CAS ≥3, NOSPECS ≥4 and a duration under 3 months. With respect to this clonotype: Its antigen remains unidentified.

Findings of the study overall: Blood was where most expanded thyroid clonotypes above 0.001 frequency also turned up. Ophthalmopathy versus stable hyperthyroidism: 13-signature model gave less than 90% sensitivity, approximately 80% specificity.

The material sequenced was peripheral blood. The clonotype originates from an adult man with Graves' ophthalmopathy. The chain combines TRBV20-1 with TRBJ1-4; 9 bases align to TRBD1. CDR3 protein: CSASRTGDYEKLFF. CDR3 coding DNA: TGCAGTGCTAGTAGGACAGGGGATTATGAAAAACTGTTTTTT.